The next 4 T cell receptor beta chains were all read from a single sample in a study of T cell repertoires in cytomegalovirus infection. These receptors are not linked to any known antigen. TCRdb ran MiXCR on the reads and lists one entry per CDR3 protein. The table lists some 940,000 distinct CDR3 sequences, 30% to 40% of them singletons. The sequences come from cultured CD8+ T cells from PBMCs, collected from culture after CMV antigen stimulation. All receptors come from a human donor in good health (CMV status not recorded). Some clones in this sample may be carry-over from other donors' samples.

In its sample, this clonotype was seen a few times. The chain uses TRBV7-6 and TRBJ2-7, with D unclear. The germline V gene encodes CDR1 SGHVS and CDR2 FNYEAQ. CDR3 size: 13 residues. Trimming pared 5 bases from V and 5 bases from J, leaving 13 bases between. This CDR3 is CASSPKERDEQYF. The CDR3 region has the DNA TGTGCCAGCAGCCCCAAGGAACGCGACGAGCAGTACTTC.

Details on this clonotype: Relative to the germline gene, one junction end is altered; a read error may explain this. The rearrangement uses TRBV15 and TRBJ2-2; TRBD2 is a possible D gene (5 bases). CDR3 length equals 18 residues. Germline lookup yields CDR1 LNHNV and CDR2 YYDKDF (reference sequence). CDR3 loop: CATNRDLLEGVNTGELFF. The CDR3 DNA reads as TGTGCCACCAACAGAGATCTTCTAGAGGGCGTCAACACCGGGGAGCTGTTTTTT.

The chain uses TRBV12-3 or TRBV12-4 and TRBJ2-7; 8 bases align to TRBD1. The CDR3 sequence is 15 residues long. V gave up 4 bases and J gave up 5 bases; unmatched junction bases: 10. As DNA, the CDR3 is TGTGCCAGCAGTTCCTTCGGGACAGGTATCGACGAGCAGTACTTC. Its translation: CASSSFGTGIDEQYF.

Comment on this clonotype: An end of the junction differs from the germline gene, which may be a read error. The chain joins TRBV6-2 or TRBV6-3 to TRBJ2-1; 9 bases fit TRBD1. This CDR3 has 13 amino acids. Germline CDR1 and CDR2: MNHEY and SVGEGT. The CDR3 sequence: CANSQDRGNEQFF. The CDR3 DNA reads as TGTGCCAACAGTCAGGACAGGGGCAATGAGCAGTTCTTC.